The rows below give T cell receptor beta chains drawn from one sample of a study of blood T cell repertoires in COVID-19. Assay: immunoSEQ multiplex PCR; the TCRdb copy retains only in-frame clones and omits some. The profile shows 200,000 to 250,000 clones, over 80% of them singletons. The sample consisted of peripheral blood. These TCRs come from a man aged 25 to 40 who had recovered from COVID-19. Both conserved end residues are part of each CDR3. D genes are given only for firm matches. The listing skips clone size in some rows; elsewhere it reads once, few, many or a size class.

j_gene	abundance	d_gene	v_gene	CDR3aa	CDR3nt
TRBJ1-1	once	.	TRBV2	CASSGTRGGMSPTEAFF	TGTGCCAGCAGTGGGACCCGCGGGGGGATGAGCCCCACTGAAGCTTTCTTT
TRBJ1-2	.	.	TRBV12-5	CASGPSDAGAFYGYTF	TGTGCTAGTGGCCCCTCCGATGCAGGGGCATTCTATGGCTACACCTTC
TRBJ1-2	.	.	TRBV5-6	CASSPGFGDNDYGYTF	TGTGCCAGCAGCCCGGGCTTCGGGGACAACGACTATGGCTACACCTTC
TRBJ1-6	.	TRBD1	TRBV11-1	CATRGQGGSPLHF	TGTGCCACCCGGGGGCAGGGGGGTTCACCCCTCCACTTT
TRBJ1-1	.	TRBD1	TRBV3-1/TRBV3-2	CASSQSPRDTGGGPEAFF	TGTGCCAGCAGCCAATCACCTCGAGATACAGGGGGAGGACCTGAAGCTTTCTTT
TRBJ1-2	.	.	TRBV4-1	CASSRTGTTDGYTF	TGCGCCAGCAGCCGAACCGGGACTACGGATGGCTACACCTTC
TRBJ1-2	.	TRBD1	TRBV3-1/TRBV3-2	CASSRPGTGFNGGYTF	TGTGCCAGCAGCCGTCCCGGGACAGGTTTCAACGGTGGCTACACCTTC
TRBJ2-3	.	TRBD2	TRBV6-5	CASRDARGVDTQYF	TGTGCCAGCAGGGACGCGCGGGGGGTAGATACGCAGTATTTT
TRBJ1-1	.	.	TRBV7-3	CASSYGENTEAFF	TGTGCCAGCAGCTACGGGGAAAACACTGAAGCTTTCTTT
TRBJ2-7	.	.	TRBV5-1	CASRQEGTYEQYF	TGCGCCAGCAGACAGGAGGGCACCTACGAGCAGTACTTC
TRBJ2-7	.	TRBD1	TRBV19	CASSYTTGGLSEQYF	TGTGCCAGTAGTTATACGACAGGGGGCCTCTCCGAGCAGTACTTC
TRBJ1-2	.	TRBD1	TRBV7-3	CASSSGQGARDGYTF	TGTGCCAGCAGCTCAGGACAGGGGGCTAGGGATGGCTACACCTTC
TRBJ1-2	.	.	TRBV6-1	CASSEAAGMGRISYGYTF	TGTGCCAGCAGTGAAGCGGCGGGGATGGGCAGAATTAGCTATGGCTACACCTTC
TRBJ1-2	.	.	TRBV5-6	CASSLGQLRGYGYTF	TGTGCCAGCAGCTTGGGGCAGCTCAGGGGCTATGGCTACACCTTC
TRBJ1-6	.	.	TRBV5-4	CASSTSISPLHF	TGTGCCAGCAGCACAAGTATTTCACCCCTCCACTTT
TRBJ1-3	.	.	TRBV19	CASRTGPGNTIYF	TGTGCCAGTAGGACAGGTCCTGGAAACACCATATATTTT
TRBJ1-1	.	TRBD1	TRBV5-5	CASSLGTENTEAFF	TGTGCCAGCAGCTTAGGGACAGAGAACACTGAAGCTTTCTTT
TRBJ1-5	few	.	TRBV6-1	CASSEGGGNQPQHF	TGTGCCAGCAGTGAAGGTGGAGGCAATCAGCCCCAGCATTTT
TRBJ1-1	.	TRBD1	TRBV10-3	CAISLGTGVGTEAFF	TGTGCCATCAGTTTAGGGACAGGGGTCGGCACTGAAGCTTTCTTT
TRBJ2-2	.	TRBD2	TRBV3-1/TRBV3-2	CASSPRTRGNTGELFF	TGTGCCAGCAGCCCCCGGACTAGGGGGAACACCGGGGAGCTGTTTTTT
TRBJ1-1	once	.	TRBV6-2/TRBV6-3	CASSRRGGTEAFF	TGTGCCAGCAGTCGCAGGGGTGGAACTGAAGCTTTCTTT
TRBJ2-2	.	TRBD2	TRBV5-1	CASSPRTSGGLTGELFF	TGCGCCAGCAGCCCGAGGACTAGCGGGGGATTGACCGGGGAGCTGTTTTTT
TRBJ2-3	.	TRBD1	TRBV5-1	CASSSTGDDTQYF	TGCGCCAGCAGTTCAACAGGGGACGATACGCAGTATTTT
TRBJ1-5	.	.	TRBV6-5	CATREPNQPQHF	TGTGCCACAAGGGAGCCCAATCAGCCCCAGCATTTT
TRBJ2-5	.	TRBD1	TRBV10-3	CAISETGDRVYPLGETQYF	TGTGCCATCAGTGAGACAGGGGACAGGGTTTATCCCCTTGGTGAGACCCAGTACTTC
TRBJ2-7	.	.	TRBV5-4	CASSFGGSYEQYF	TGTGCCAGCAGCTTCGGGGGCTCCTACGAGCAGTACTTC
TRBJ2-2	.	.	TRBV10-3	CAISEQLPRDGELFF	TGTGCCATCAGTGAGCAACTTCCACGCGACGGGGAGCTGTTTTTT
TRBJ2-2	.	TRBD1	TRBV28	CASITGGTTGELFF	TGTGCCAGCATTACAGGGGGGACCACCGGGGAGCTGTTTTTT
TRBJ1-4	.	TRBD1	TRBV10-3	CAISDTGGRNEKLFF	TGTGCCATCAGTGATACAGGGGGCAGAAATGAAAAACTGTTTTTT
TRBJ1-2	.	.	TRBV27	CASRPLDGYGYTF	TGTGCCAGCAGACCCCTAGACGGCTATGGCTACACCTTC
TRBJ2-2	.	.	TRBV6-5	CASSYSPGVGTGELFF	TGTGCCAGCAGTTACTCTCCCGGGGTTGGCACCGGGGAGCTGTTTTTT
TRBJ2-1	.	TRBD2	TRBV3-1/TRBV3-2	CASSQGTSWQFF	TGTGCCAGCAGCCAAGGGACTAGCTGGCAGTTCTTC
TRBJ1-1	.	TRBD1	TRBV10-3	CAISEGQGRGGTEAFF	TGTGCCATCAGTGAGGGACAGGGCCGGGGTGGCACTGAAGCTTTCTTT
TRBJ2-1	few	.	TRBV6-6	CASGRGGGEQFF	TGTGCCAGCGGGCGAGGGGGGGGTGAGCAGTTCTTC
TRBJ2-2	.	.	TRBV3-1/TRBV3-2	CASSLYWELFF	TGTGCCAGCAGCCTCTATTGGGAGCTGTTTTTT
TRBJ1-5	once	TRBD1	TRBV28	CASITMGTGDSNQPQHF	TGTGCCAGCATCACGATGGGGACAGGGGATAGCAATCAGCCCCAGCATTTT
TRBJ1-6	.	.	TRBV19	CASSLQGGSYNSPLHF	TGTGCCAGTAGCTTGCAGGGAGGCTCCTATAATTCACCCCTCCACTTT
TRBJ2-5	few	TRBD2	TRBV7-9	CASSLGGNQETQYF	TGTGCCAGCAGCCTCGGGGGGAACCAAGAGACCCAGTACTTC
TRBJ1-4	.	TRBD1	TRBV6-6	CASSWLGTGNEKLFF	TGTGCCAGCAGTTGGTTAGGGACAGGGAATGAAAAACTGTTTTTT
TRBJ2-6	.	TRBD1	TRBV7-2	CASSSTGARSGANVLTF	TGTGCCAGCAGCTCGACAGGGGCCCGCTCTGGGGCCAACGTCCTGACTTTC
TRBJ1-3	.	.	TRBV3-1/TRBV3-2	CASSQDGGRRLSSGNTIYF	TGTGCCAGCAGCCAAGATGGGGGCAGGCGGTTGAGCTCTGGAAACACCATATATTTT
TRBJ2-1	.	TRBD2	TRBV7-2	CASSSTSGGAIEQFF	TGTGCCAGCAGCTCAACTAGCGGGGGGGCCATTGAGCAGTTCTTC
TRBJ1-6	.	TRBD1	TRBV10-2	CASCRDRLNSPLHF	TGCGCCAGCTGTAGGGACAGGCTTAATTCACCCCTCCACTTT
TRBJ2-2	.	.	TRBV4-2	CASSQEGGFTGELFF	TGTGCCAGCAGCCAAGAAGGGGGATTCACCGGGGAGCTGTTTTTT
TRBJ2-2	.	.	TRBV9	CASRGADYTGELFF	TGTGCCAGCCGGGGGGCCGACTACACCGGGGAGCTGTTTTTT
TRBJ1-1	.	.	TRBV2	CASRETDTNTEAFF	TGTGCCAGTAGAGAGACGGACACCAACACTGAAGCTTTCTTT
TRBJ1-4	.	.	TRBV4-1	CASSQSGLPEKLFF	TGCGCCAGCAGCCAGTCGGGACTCCCTGAAAAACTGTTTTTT
TRBJ2-2	once	.	TRBV29-1	CSVERTPTGELFF	TGCAGCGTTGAGAGAACGCCCACCGGGGAGCTGTTTTTT
TRBJ2-7	many	.	TRBV5-1	CASSLGRSLSYEQYF	TGCGCCAGCAGCTTGGGTCGATCACTCTCCTACGAGCAGTACTTC
TRBJ2-3	.	TRBD2	TRBV6-5	CASSSVPGLATDTQYF	TGTGCCAGCAGTTCCGTGCCGGGACTAGCGACAGATACGCAGTATTTT
TRBJ2-2	.	.	TRBV14	CASSQAGRSTGELFF	TGTGCCAGCAGCCAGGCGGGAAGGAGCACCGGGGAGCTGTTTTTT
TRBJ2-2	few	TRBD2	TRBV2	CASTPGLAGLYTGELFF	TGTGCCAGCACTCCGGGACTAGCGGGTCTTTACACCGGGGAGCTGTTTTTT
TRBJ2-7	.	TRBD2	TRBV10-3	CATEPGLAGVEQYF	TGTGCCACAGAACCGGGACTAGCGGGGGTAGAGCAGTACTTC
TRBJ1-5	.	.	TRBV18	CASSPTVDSNQPQHF	TGTGCCAGCTCACCGACAGTAGATAGCAATCAGCCCCAGCATTTT